The present entry profiles one TCR beta chain with its context. Clones were sequenced by immunoSEQ multiplex PCR, and TCRdb holds only the in-frame ones, with some missing. The sample lists 400,000 to 450,000 clones; 85% to 90% were seen once. The length of the CDR3 is 15 residues. In germline, CDR1 is SGHRS, CDR2 YFSETQ. Trimming took 1 base from V and 5 from J, leaving 15 bases between them. This sample was included in a study of blood T cell repertoires in COVID-19. Sequencing used PBMCs or T cells enriched from blood (not recorded which). The V gene is TRBV5-1, the J gene TRBJ1-1; D possibly corresponds to TRBD1 (5 bases). The source of this sequence is a man in his thirties or forties who had recovered from COVID-19. CDR3 sequence (DNA): TGCGCCAGCAGCTTGATGGACACCACGACTACTGAAGCTTTCTTT. Translating it yields CASSLMDTTTTEAFF. The full variable domain, its missing parts supplied by reference TRBV5-1 and TRBJ1-1, is KAGVTQTPRYLIKTRGQQVTLSCSPISGHRSVSWYQQTPGQGLQFLFEYFSETQRNKGNFPGRFSGRQFSNSRSEMNVSTLELGDSALYLCASSLMDTTTTEAFFGQGTRLTVV.